The 27 T cell receptor beta chains in this list originate from one sample, sequenced in a study of blood T cell repertoires in COVID-19. The data were produced by immunoSEQ multiplex PCR, yet TCRdb's version contains in-frame clones alone and is incomplete. The sample has around 150,000 clones, roughly 84% seen once; the top ten hold roughly 2.3%. The source material was peripheral blood. The receptors were sampled from an older man with acute or convalescent COVID-19.

The CDR3 DNA sequence: TGTGCCAGCAGCTTAGGCAGGGTCGGGGAAAAACTGTTTTTT. It encodes CASSLGRVGEKLFF. The chain has TRBV11-2 and TRBJ1-4; weak D call: TRBD1 (5 bases). The germline V gene has CDR1 SGHAT and CDR2 FQNNGV. V shed 1 base and J shed 8 bases, with 11 bases lying between them. CDR3 length equals 14 residues.

This clone was counted only a few times. The chain has TRBV29-1 and TRBJ1-1; TRBD1 agrees at 7 bases. Losses at the gene ends were 1 base for V and 5 bases for J; bases not matched to a gene: 4. Germline CDR1 and CDR2: SQVTM and ANQGSEA. CDR3 length: 13 residues. DNA of the CDR3: TGCAGCGTTGAAGGGCAGGGGGAGACTGAAGCTTTCTTT. Amino acids: CSVEGQGETEAFF.

The chain employs TRBV28 and TRBJ1-3; 7 nucleotides line up with TRBD1. The germline V gene encodes CDR1 MDHEN and CDR2 SYDVKM. The CDR3 sequence is 14 residues long. V lost 6 bases, J lost 2 bases, and 4 bases stayed unmatched. The CDR3 sequence is CASRPTGAGNTIYF. In DNA form, the CDR3 reads TGTGCCAGCAGGCCTACAGGGGCTGGAAACACCATATATTTT.

The rearrangement links TRBV6-5 to TRBJ2-7, with 10 bases identical to TRBD2. The CDR3 covers 15 residues. The germline gives CDR1 MNHEY, CDR2 SVGAGI. Losses at the gene ends were 5 bases for V and 4 bases for J; bases not matched to a gene: 8. The CDR3 region is CASSPASGSAYEQYF. The CDR3 DNA is TGTGCCAGCAGTCCAGCTAGCGGGAGCGCTTACGAGCAGTACTTC.

The chain joins TRBV5-1 to TRBJ2-7; TRBD1 aligns across 10 bases. Germline values: CDR1 SGHRS, CDR2 YFSETQ. CDR3 length: 14 amino acids. J lost 5 bases, V lost 3 bases, and 5 bases had no gene match. The CDR3 spells CASSSTGGEDEQYF. CDR3 DNA sequence: TGCGCCAGCAGCTCGACAGGGGGCGAGGACGAGCAGTACTTC.

The V and J genes are TRBV19 and TRBJ2-7; D call uncertain. The germline CDR1 and CDR2 sequences are LNHDA and SQIVND (reference sequence). V was trimmed by 8 bases and J by 3 bases, leaving 5 bases between them. The CDR3 extends over 10 amino acids. CDR3 bases: TGTGCCAGTCCCGTCTACGAGCAGTACTTC. This translates into CASPVYEQYF.

This chain's CDR3 is CASSPWRGQGGYQPQHF. The CDR3, as DNA: TGTGCCAGTAGCCCATGGCGGGGTCAAGGCGGTTATCAGCCCCAGCATTTT. The chain links TRBV19 to TRBJ1-5; D not certain. CDR1 is LNHDA, CDR2 SQIVND, per germline (reference sequence). This CDR3 is 17 amino acids long. V lost 6 bases to trimming and J lost 5 bases, with 23 bases between them. Variable domain in full (rest from reference TRBV19 and TRBJ1-5): DGGITQSPKYLFRKEGQNVTLSCEQNLNHDAMYWYRQDPGQGLRLIYYSQIVNDFQKGDIAEGYSVSREKKESFPLTVTSAQKNPTAFYLCASSPWRGQGGYQPQHFGDGTRLSIL.

The chain combines TRBV28 with TRBJ1-1, with a possible D match to TRBD1 (5 bases). This CDR3 is 15 amino acids long. Per the germline V gene, CDR1 is MDHEN and CDR2 is SYDVKM. V lost 1 base to trimming and J lost 7 bases, with 16 bases between them. Here the CDR3 DNA reads TGTGCCAGCAGTTTATATGCAGTTGGTCAGGGTGAAGCTTTCTTT. It specifies CASSLYAVGQGEAFF.

V gene TRBV9 combines with J gene TRBJ1-3; D unclear. V was cut by 4 bases and J by 0 bases, with 11 bases left in between. CDR1 SGDLS and CDR2 YYNGEE come from the germline V gene. The CDR3 loop spans 15 amino acids. CDR3 sequence: CASSSRGSSGNTIYF. CDR3 DNA: TGTGCCAGCAGCTCCCGCGGGAGCTCTGGAAACACCATATATTTT.

The chain joins TRBV5-1 to TRBJ1-1; 10 bases agree with TRBD1. Trimming at V came to 1 base and at J to 2 bases, leaving 5 bases not matched to a gene. CDR1 and CDR2 from the germline V gene are SGHRS and YFSETQ. The CDR3 is 16 residues long. The CDR3 bases are TGCGCCAGCAGCTTGCGGGACAGGGGCGGAAACACTGAAGCTTTCTTT. Its protein product is CASSLRDRGGNTEAFF.

This clone was seen only a few times. This chain uses TRBV25-1 with TRBJ2-1; a weak D match, TRBD1 (5 bases). V lost 6 bases and J lost 0, with 12 bases in between. CDR3 length: 15 amino acids. The germline CDR1 and CDR2 sequences are MGHDK and SYGVNS. The CDR3 DNA sequence: TGTGCCAGCAGCTCAGGGCAGAGCTCCTACAATGAGCAGTTCTTC. Translating gives CASSSGQSSYNEQFF. The variable domain in full, with the rest retrieved from reference TRBV25-1 and TRBJ2-1, is EADIYQTPRYLVIGTGKKITLECSQTMGHDKMYWYQQDPGMELHLIHYSYGVNSTEKGDLSSESTVSRIRTEHFPLTLESARPSHTSQYLCASSSGQSSYNEQFFGPGTRLTVL.

The rearrangement joins TRBV6-1 to TRBJ2-2; D is possibly TRBD2 (5 bases). V was clipped by 3 bases and J by 2 bases, with 10 bases between them. Germline CDR1 reads MNHNS; CDR2 reads SASEGT. The CDR3 covers 15 residues. Written as DNA, the CDR3 is TGTGCCAGCAGTGAGGACTGGACTAACACCGGGGAGCTGTTTTTT. Residues: CASSEDWTNTGELFF.

The chain links TRBV27 to TRBJ2-3; 9 bases map to TRBD2. This CDR3 is built from 14 residues. V gave up 6 bases and J gave up 4 bases; unmatched junction bases: 5. Germline V gene data show CDR1 as MNHEY and CDR2 as SMNVEV (reference sequence). The CDR3 sequence is CASRGGGAPDTQYF. The DNA of the CDR3 is TGTGCCAGCAGGGGCGGGGGGGCCCCAGATACGCAGTATTTT.

The chain carries TRBV19 and TRBJ1-6; 7 nucleotides agree with TRBD1. CDR1 is LNHDA, CDR2 SQIVND, per germline (reference sequence). With V trimmed by 4 bases and J by 7 bases, 7 bases remained unmatched. The CDR3 runs to 15 residues. The chain's CDR3 is CASSTLQGSNSPLHF. The CDR3 nucleotides are TGTGCCAGTAGTACTTTACAGGGGAGCAATTCACCCCTCCACTTT.

V gene TRBV27 combines with J gene TRBJ2-1, with 10 bases fitting TRBD1. The J segment lost 8 bases and the V segment lost 7 bases, leaving 11 bases of the junction unmatched. CDR3 length: 15 residues. Germline CDR1 MNHEY, CDR2 SMNVEV (reference sequence). Written as DNA, the CDR3 is TGTGCCAGCACCTTGAGGGGACAGGGGTTTGATGAGCAGTTCTTC. Protein: CASTLRGQGFDEQFF.

V gene TRBV6-5 combines with J gene TRBJ1-2, with D possibly TRBD1 on 5 matching bases. CDR3 length equals 14 residues. Deletions cut 5 bases from V and 7 bases from J, with 17 bases between. Germline assignment: CDR1 MNHEY and CDR2 SVGAGI. CDR3 sequence (DNA): TGTGCCAGCAGTCGACCTCAGGGTGTTAGTGGCTACACCTTC. Its protein is CASSRPQGVSGYTF.

On this clone itself: This may arise from a read error, as a much more abundant clone is one base away. V gene TRBV25-1 combines with J gene TRBJ2-7, with 12 bases fitting TRBD2. The germline V gene encodes CDR1 MGHDK and CDR2 SYGVNS. The CDR3 has 14 residues. The ends lost 6 bases at V and 2 bases at J; junction bases unmatched: 2. The CDR3 spells CASSPSGGAYEQYF. CDR3 bases: TGTGCCAGCAGCCCTAGCGGGGGGGCCTACGAGCAGTACTTC.

The chain recombines TRBV6-5 with TRBJ1-2; 9 bases are a match to TRBD1. CDR1 is MNHEY, CDR2 SVGAGI, per germline. The CDR3 is made up of 14 amino acids. V gave up 2 bases and J gave up 6 bases; unmatched junction bases: 4. CDR3 DNA: TGTGCCAGCAGTTACCAACAGGGGGCGGATGGCTACACCTTC. Translating it yields CASSYQQGADGYTF.

The chain has TRBV7-9 and TRBJ1-6; the D is unclear. V gave up 5 bases and J gave up 5 bases, with 10 bases separating them. Germline CDR1 reads SEHNR; CDR2 reads FQNEAQ (reference sequence). The CDR3 covers 14 residues. The CDR3 protein is CASSLNGDNSPLHF. CDR3 nucleotide sequence: TGTGCCAGCAGCCTAAACGGGGATAATTCACCCCTCCACTTT.

The sample holds a few counts of this clone. The rearrangement joins TRBV4-1 to TRBJ1-3; D is unclear. Germline CDR1 and CDR2: MGHRA and YSYEKL. Trimming shortened V by 0 bases and J by 0 bases, and 9 bases separated the two germline ends. This CDR3 comprises 16 residues. CDR3 loop: CASSQDGVISGNTIYF. The CDR3, as DNA: TGCGCCAGCAGCCAAGACGGGGTTATCTCTGGAAACACCATATATTTT.

The chain uses TRBV19 and TRBJ2-1; D is ambiguous. Trimming cost V 10 bases and J 0 bases, with 10 bases left between them. CDR1 is LNHDA and CDR2 is SQIVND in the germline V gene (reference sequence). The CDR3 length is 13 residues. DNA for the CDR3: TGTGCCACCACCGAGAGCTCCTACAATGAGCAGTTCTTC. Translated, it gives CATTESSYNEQFF.

The chain carries TRBV19 and TRBJ1-5, with a possible D match to TRBD1 (5 bases). The CDR3 covers 14 residues. Trimming shortened V by 3 bases and J by 7 bases, and 13 bases separated the two germline ends. Germline CDR1 reads LNHDA; CDR2 reads SQIVND (reference sequence). CDR3 residues: CASSIDSSGQPQHF. CDR3 coding DNA: TGTGCCAGTAGTATTGACAGTTCCGGACAGCCCCAGCATTTT.

V gene TRBV4-1 combines with J gene TRBJ1-1; the D gene is possibly TRBD1 (5 bases). The CDR3 loop spans 17 amino acids. Germline assignment: CDR1 MGHRA and CDR2 YSYEKL. The V and J ends lost 5 bases and 0 bases respectively, with 19 bases between them. DNA for the CDR3: TGCGCCAGCAGCTCACCTTCGCGGGGCACAATGAACACTGAAGCTTTCTTT. Encoded protein: CASSSPSRGTMNTEAFF.

The chain combines TRBV27 with TRBJ2-7, with 8 bases lining up with TRBD2. Germline V gives CDR1 MNHEY, CDR2 SMNVEV (reference sequence). V shed 5 bases, J shed 7 bases, and the junction held 10 bases outside the gene matches. This CDR3 is built from 14 residues. The DNA of the CDR3 is TGTGCCAGCAGTCCCCACGGGGGGGCAGGGGAGCAGTACTTC. This codes for CASSPHGGAGEQYF.

This clone has more than one count but fewer than ten. As DNA, the CDR3 is TGTGCCAGCAGTACTACCACAGGGCTAGATAACAATCAGCCCCAGCATTTT. Its protein product is CASSTTTGLDNNQPQHF. This rearrangement joins TRBV27 to TRBJ1-5, with a weak D call TRBD1 (6 bases). Deletions cut 5 bases from V and 3 bases from J, with 20 bases between. The CDR3 runs 17 residues. Per germline, CDR1 MNHEY and CDR2 SMNVEV (reference sequence).

V is TRBV25-1 and J is TRBJ1-2; the match to TRBD1 covers 7 bases. Trimming cost V 2 bases and J 4 bases; bases outside gene matches: 4. The CDR3 covers 14 residues. Germline CDR1 reads MGHDK; CDR2 reads SYGVNS. The CDR3 loop is CASSETGTAYGYTF. In DNA form, the CDR3 reads TGTGCCAGCAGTGAAACCGGGACAGCCTATGGCTACACCTTC.

The chain recombines TRBV7-2 with TRBJ2-1, with 7 positions matching TRBD2. Trimming cost V 4 bases and J 6 bases; bases outside gene matches: 9. Germline V gene lookup returns CDR1 SGHTA and CDR2 FQGNSA. The CDR3 extends over 15 amino acids. The CDR3 reads CASSSWTRLGNEQFF. The CDR3 bases are TGTGCCAGCAGCTCCTGGACTAGACTGGGCAATGAGCAGTTCTTC.